The clone carrying this T cell receptor beta chain was seen a few times. Its antigen remains unknown. This specimen belongs to a study of T cell repertoires and leukemia-associated antigens. Study in general: Samples yielded 3.3 to 5.0 million effective reads each, over 15 million overall.

TCRdb used MiXCR to reprocess the 5' RACE reads, holding one entry per CDR3 protein. In the table there are approximately 12,000 distinct CDR3 sequences, 35% to 45% of which are singletons. The CDR3 covers 12 residues. Trimming took 6 bases from V and 10 from J, leaving 16 bases between them. CDR1 and CDR2 (germline): DFQATT, SNEGSKA (reference sequence). The sequenced sample was CD3+ T cells sorted from blood and cultured. The source of this sequence is a female donor in good health. The J gene is TRBJ2-1, the V gene TRBV20-1, with D possibly matching TRBD2 (5 bases). The CDR3 protein is CSADPGNPEQFF. The CDR3 nucleotides read TGCAGTGCCGATCCCGGGAACCCCGAGCAGTTCTTC.